Below, one T cell receptor (beta chain) is given with its context. The CDR3 covers 14 residues. V gave up 5 bases and J gave up 15 bases, with 23 bases separating them. Germline assignment: CDR1 MNHEY and CDR2 SMNVEV (reference sequence). Authors' data handling: Quantification of nucleated cells was approximated via reference gene primer amplification. Clones were sequenced by immunoSEQ multiplex PCR, and TCRdb holds only the in-frame ones, with some missing. From that table come the V and J calls and clone size; the DNA was used to work out D and trimming. The data show about 270,000 clones, approximately 84% seen once. The sample belongs to a study of blood T cell repertoires in COVID-19. Overall study context: Some COVID-19 samples were acute and others convalescent; all came from the United States, Italy and Spain. The cDNA or gDNA used as material had been derived from T cells, B-cell-depleted T cells, or PBMCs.

The receptor's source is a human donor in a cohort sampled during active COVID-19. The chain links TRBV27 to TRBJ1-5, with a tentative D call TRBD1 (6 bases). Sequencing used peripheral blood. CDR3 sequence: CASSLSQNRAQMHF. CDR3 sequence (DNA): TGTGCCAGCAGTCTTTCCCAGAACAGGGCTCAAATGCATTTT.